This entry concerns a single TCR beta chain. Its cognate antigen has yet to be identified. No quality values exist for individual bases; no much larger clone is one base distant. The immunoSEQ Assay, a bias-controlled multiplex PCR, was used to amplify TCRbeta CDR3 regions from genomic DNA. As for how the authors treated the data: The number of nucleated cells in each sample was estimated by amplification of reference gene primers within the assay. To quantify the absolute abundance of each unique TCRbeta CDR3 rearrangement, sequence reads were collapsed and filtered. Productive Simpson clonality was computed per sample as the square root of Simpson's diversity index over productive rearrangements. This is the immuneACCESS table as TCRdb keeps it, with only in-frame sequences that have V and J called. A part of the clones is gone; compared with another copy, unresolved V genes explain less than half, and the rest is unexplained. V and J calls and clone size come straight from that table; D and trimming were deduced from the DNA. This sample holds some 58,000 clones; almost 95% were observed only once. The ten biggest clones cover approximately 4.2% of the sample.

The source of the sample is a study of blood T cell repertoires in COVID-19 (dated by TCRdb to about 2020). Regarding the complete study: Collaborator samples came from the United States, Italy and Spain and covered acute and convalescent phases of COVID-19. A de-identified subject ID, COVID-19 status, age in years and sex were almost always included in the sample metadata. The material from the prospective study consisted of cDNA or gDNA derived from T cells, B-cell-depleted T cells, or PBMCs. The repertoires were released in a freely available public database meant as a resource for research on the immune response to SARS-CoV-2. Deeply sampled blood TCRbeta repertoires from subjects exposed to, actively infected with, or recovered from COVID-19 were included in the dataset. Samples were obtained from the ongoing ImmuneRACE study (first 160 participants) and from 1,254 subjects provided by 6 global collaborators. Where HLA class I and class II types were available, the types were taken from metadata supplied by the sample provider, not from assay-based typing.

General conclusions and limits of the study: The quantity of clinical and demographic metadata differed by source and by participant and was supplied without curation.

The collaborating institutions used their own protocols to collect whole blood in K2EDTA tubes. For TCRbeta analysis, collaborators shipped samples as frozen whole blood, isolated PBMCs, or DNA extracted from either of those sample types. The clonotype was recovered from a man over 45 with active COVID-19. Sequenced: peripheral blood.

The DNA reads TGTGCCAGCAGCTTAGTAATGGCTAGCGGATATTACAATGAGCAGTTCTTC. Translated, it gives CASSLVMASGYYNEQFF. Recombination connected TRBV7-8 to TRBJ2-1; TRBD2 lines up with 7 middle nucleotides. Including the terminal cysteine and phenylalanine, the CDR3 comprises 17 residues. Only CDR3 DNA remains: 51 bases, in frame from the first base. Trimming leaves V shorter by 1 base and J shorter by 4 bases, with the junction holding 10 bases beyond the gene matches. The germline V gene yields SGHVS for CDR1 and FQNEAQ for CDR2.